The rows below give T cell receptor beta chains drawn from one sample of a study of cytomegalovirus exposure and HLA in healthy donors. The table came from immunoSEQ multiplex PCR; TCRdb's copy has only in-frame clones and leaves some out. This sample contains 60,000 to 65,000 clones. Source material: PBMCs. These receptors were taken from a man aged 25-45 years in good health and CMV-seropositive. The CDR3 runs from the conserved cysteine through the conserved F or W.

J | V | CDR3
TRBJ2-7 | TRBV6-5 | CASSSDRGPYEQYF
TRBJ2-7 | TRBV4-1 | CASSQLSGSRYEQYF
TRBJ2-7 | TRBV5-1 | CASSTLTSGLAYEQYF
TRBJ1-2 | TRBV27 | CASSPHLGQGSSGYTF
TRBJ2-5 | TRBV4-1 | CASSQTSGGQETQYF
TRBJ1-5 | TRBV4-1 | CASSLTQAAYSNQPQHF
TRBJ1-1 | TRBV29-1 | CSGESWTGGTEAFF
TRBJ1-2 | TRBV7-9 | CASSLVDGDYGYTF
TRBJ2-1 | TRBV19 | CASTLSGLAGVGPNEQFF
TRBJ2-3 | TRBV19 | CASSIHTDTQYF
TRBJ1-1 | TRBV20-1 | CSARKTGEAFF
TRBJ2-1 | TRBV29-1 | CSARRGFSYNEQFF
TRBJ2-2 | TRBV18 | CASAPPTGTNTGELFF
TRBJ1-5 | TRBV6-7 | CARGQKNQPQHF
TRBJ1-2 | TRBV6-6 | CASRPRGYGYTF
TRBJ2-7 | TRBV7-9 | CASSTWTTYEQYF
TRBJ2-6 | TRBV6-5 | CASSYMASGANVLTF
TRBJ2-5 | TRBV5-1 | CASSAGTEETQYF
TRBJ2-3 | TRBV11-3 | CASSYSGDTQYF
. | TRBV7-3 | CASSFHRGNYEQYF
TRBJ1-2 | TRBV4-2 | CASSQDQWGGGTLNYGYTF
TRBJ1-1 | TRBV27 | CASRPLQGLNTEAFF
TRBJ2-2 | TRBV27 | CASSVLASGGTTGELFF
TRBJ1-1 | TRBV6-1 | CASRGRQDRWLEAFF
TRBJ1-1 | TRBV6-5 | CASSYQARATEAFF
TRBJ1-2 | TRBV4-2 | CASSQEGGGNYGYTF
TRBJ1-6 | TRBV7-8 | CASSRAVGNNSPLHF
TRBJ2-1 | TRBV7-2 | CASSSHRKGGIEQFF
TRBJ2-2 | TRBV18 | CASSLRQGDTGELFF
TRBJ2-7 | TRBV6-1 | CASTKGQGSSYEQYF
TRBJ2-7 | TRBV19 | CASSGRLAGLNEQYF
TRBJ1-5 | TRBV19 | CASSGTVSNQPQHF
TRBJ2-2 | TRBV4-1 | CASSQGVASPRRTGELFF
TRBJ2-1 | TRBV19 | CASSIGAYNEQFF
TRBJ2-5 | TRBV5-1 | CASSLRGPRETQYF
TRBJ2-6 | TRBV6-4 | CASSDRGGANVLTF
TRBJ2-1 | TRBV6-1 | CASRAGPEGNEQFF
TRBJ1-2 | TRBV10-3 | CATSGQENYGYTF
TRBJ1-2 | TRBV7-2 | CASSLGPGYGYTF
. | TRBV4-1 | CASRIAGDEQYF
TRBJ1-1 | TRBV6-5 | CASSNWGWNTEAFF
TRBJ1-3 | TRBV30 | CAWSVQWQNTIYF
TRBJ1-4 | TRBV30 | CAGWSRQGPNEKLFF
TRBJ2-5 | TRBV7-9 | CASSSGLAVETQYF